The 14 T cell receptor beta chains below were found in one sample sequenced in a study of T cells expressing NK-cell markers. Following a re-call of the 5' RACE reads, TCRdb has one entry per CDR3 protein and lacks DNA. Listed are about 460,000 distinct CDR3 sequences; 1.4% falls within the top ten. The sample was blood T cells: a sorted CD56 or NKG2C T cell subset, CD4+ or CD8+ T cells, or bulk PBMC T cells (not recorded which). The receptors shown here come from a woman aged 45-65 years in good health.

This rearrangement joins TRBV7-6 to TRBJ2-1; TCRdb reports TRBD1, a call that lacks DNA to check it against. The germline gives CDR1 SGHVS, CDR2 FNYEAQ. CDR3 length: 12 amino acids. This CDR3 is CASSYTGAEQFF.

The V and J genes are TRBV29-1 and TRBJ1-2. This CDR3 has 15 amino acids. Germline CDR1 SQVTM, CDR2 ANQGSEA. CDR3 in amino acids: CSVEWFGVGNYGYTF.

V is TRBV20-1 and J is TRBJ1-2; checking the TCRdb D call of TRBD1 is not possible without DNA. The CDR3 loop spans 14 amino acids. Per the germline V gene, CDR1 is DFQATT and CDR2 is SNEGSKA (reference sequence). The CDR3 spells CSATTRQSSYGYTF.

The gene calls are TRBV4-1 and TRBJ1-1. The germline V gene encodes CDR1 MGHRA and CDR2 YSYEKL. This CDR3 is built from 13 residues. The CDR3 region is CASSQEMTTEAFF.

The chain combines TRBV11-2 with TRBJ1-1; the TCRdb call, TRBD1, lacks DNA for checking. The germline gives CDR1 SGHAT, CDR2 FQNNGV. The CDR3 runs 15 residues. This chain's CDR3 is CASSRVGARNTEAFF.

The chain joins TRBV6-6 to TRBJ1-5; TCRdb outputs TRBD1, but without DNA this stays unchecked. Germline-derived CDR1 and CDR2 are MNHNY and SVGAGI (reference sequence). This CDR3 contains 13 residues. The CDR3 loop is CASSLDGRGAQHF.

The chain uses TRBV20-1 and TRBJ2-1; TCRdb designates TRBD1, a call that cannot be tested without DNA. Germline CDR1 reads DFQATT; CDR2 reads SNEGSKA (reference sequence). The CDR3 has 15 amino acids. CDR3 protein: CSARDPRDSGRGQFF.

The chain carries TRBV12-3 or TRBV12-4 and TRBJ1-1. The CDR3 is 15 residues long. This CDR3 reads CASSSTGRVGTEAFF.

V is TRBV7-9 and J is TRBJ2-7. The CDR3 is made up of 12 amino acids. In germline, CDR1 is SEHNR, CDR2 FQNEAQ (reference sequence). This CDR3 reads CASSLVVDEQYF. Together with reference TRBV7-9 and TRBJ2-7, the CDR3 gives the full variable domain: DTGVSQNPRHKITKRGQNVTFRCDPISEHNRLYWYRQTLGQGPEFLTYFQNEAQLEKSRLLSDRFSAERPKGSFSTLEIQRTEQGDSAMYLCASSLVVDEQYFGPGTRLTVT.

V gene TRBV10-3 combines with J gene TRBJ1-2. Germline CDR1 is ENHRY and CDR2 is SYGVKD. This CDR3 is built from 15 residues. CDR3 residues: CAISRLGGRNYGYTF.

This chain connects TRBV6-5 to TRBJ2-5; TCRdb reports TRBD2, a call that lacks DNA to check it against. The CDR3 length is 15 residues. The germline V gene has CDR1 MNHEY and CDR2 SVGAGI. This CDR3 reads CASSYLSGRRETQYF.

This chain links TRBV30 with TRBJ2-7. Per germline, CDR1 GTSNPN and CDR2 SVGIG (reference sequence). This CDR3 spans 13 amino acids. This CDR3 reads CAWSSGSTYEQYF. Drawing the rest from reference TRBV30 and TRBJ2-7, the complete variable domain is SQTIHQWPATLVQPVGSPLSLECTVEGTSNPNLYWYRQAAGRGLQLLFYSVGIGQISSEVPQNLSASRPQDRQFILSSKKLLLSDSGFYLCAWSSGSTYEQYFGPGTRLTVT.

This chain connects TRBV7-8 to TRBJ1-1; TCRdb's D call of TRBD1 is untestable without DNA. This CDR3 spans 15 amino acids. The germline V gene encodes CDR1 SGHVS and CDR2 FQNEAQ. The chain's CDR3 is CASSLARVGVTEAFF.

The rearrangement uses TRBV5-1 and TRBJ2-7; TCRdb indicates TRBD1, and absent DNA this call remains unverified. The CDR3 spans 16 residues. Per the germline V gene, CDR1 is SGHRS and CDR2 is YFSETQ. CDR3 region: CASSLISGTGAPEQYF.